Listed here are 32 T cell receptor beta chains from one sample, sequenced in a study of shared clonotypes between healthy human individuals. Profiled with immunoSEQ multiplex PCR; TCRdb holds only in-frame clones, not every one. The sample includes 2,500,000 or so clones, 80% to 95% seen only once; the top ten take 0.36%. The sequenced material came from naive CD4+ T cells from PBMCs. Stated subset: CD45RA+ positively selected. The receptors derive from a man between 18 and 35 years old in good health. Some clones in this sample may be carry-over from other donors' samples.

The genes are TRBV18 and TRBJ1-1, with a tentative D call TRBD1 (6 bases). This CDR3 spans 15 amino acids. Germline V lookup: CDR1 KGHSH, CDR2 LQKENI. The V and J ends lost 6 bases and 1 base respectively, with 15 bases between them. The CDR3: CASSQQGHGNTEAFF. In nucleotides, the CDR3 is TGTGCCAGCTCGCAACAGGGCCACGGGAACACTGAAGCTTTCTTT. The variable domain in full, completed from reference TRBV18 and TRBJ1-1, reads NAGVMQNPRHLVRRRGQEARLRCSPMKGHSHVYWYRQLPEEGLKFMVYLQKENIIDESGMPKERFSAEFPKEGPSILRIQQVVRGDSAAYFCASSQQGHGNTEAFFGQGTRLTVV.

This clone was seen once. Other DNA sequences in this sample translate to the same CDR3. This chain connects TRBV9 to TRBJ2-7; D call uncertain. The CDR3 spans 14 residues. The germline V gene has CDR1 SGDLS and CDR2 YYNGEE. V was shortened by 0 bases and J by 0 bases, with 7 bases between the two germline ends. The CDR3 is CASSVGSYSYEQYF. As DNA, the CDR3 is TGTGCCAGCAGCGTAGGCAGTTACTCCTACGAGCAGTACTTC.

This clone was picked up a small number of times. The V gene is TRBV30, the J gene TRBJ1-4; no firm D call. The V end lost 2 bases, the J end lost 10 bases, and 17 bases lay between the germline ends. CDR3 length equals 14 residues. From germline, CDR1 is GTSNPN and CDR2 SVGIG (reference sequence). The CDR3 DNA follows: TGTGCCTGGAGTCCCGAGACGCTGGACGGAAAACTGTTTTTT. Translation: CAWSPETLDGKLFF.

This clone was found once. CDR3 loop: CASTISGTRNQYF. The CDR3 nucleotides read TGTGCCAGCACCATATCGGGGACACGGAATCAGTACTTC. The rearrangement uses TRBV28 and TRBJ2-5; D may be TRBD1 (6 bases). V was cut by 7 bases and J by 11 bases, with 20 bases left in between. Looked up from germline, CDR1 is MDHEN and CDR2 is SYDVKM. This CDR3 is 13 amino acids long.

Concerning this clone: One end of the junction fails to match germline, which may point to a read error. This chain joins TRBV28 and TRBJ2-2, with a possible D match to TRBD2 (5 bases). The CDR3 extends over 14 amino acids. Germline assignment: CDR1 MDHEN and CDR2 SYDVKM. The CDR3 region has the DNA TGTGCCAGCAGCGACTACCGGAACTCCGGGGAGCTGTTTTTT. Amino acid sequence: CASSDYRNSGELFF.

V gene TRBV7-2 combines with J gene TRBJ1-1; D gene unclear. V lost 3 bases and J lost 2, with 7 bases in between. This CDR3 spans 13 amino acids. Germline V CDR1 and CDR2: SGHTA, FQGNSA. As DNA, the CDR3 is TGTGCCAGCAGCTTTCCCAGAAACACTGAAGCTTTCTTT. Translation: CASSFPRNTEAFF.

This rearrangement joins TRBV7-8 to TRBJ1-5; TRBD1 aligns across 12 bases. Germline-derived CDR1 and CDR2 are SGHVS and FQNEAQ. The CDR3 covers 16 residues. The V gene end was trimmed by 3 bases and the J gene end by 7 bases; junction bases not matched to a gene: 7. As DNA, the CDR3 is TGTGCCAGCAGCTTTTGGGGACAGGGGGCTGGGCAGCCCCAGCATTTT. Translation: CASSFWGQGAGQPQHF.

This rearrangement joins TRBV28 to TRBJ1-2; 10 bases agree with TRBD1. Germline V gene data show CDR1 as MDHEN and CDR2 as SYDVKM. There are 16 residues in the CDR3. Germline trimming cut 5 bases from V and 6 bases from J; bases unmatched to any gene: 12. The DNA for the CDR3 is TGTGCCAGCAGTCAGCCTTCCGGGACAGGGGAGGATGGCTACACCTTC. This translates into CASSQPSGTGEDGYTF.

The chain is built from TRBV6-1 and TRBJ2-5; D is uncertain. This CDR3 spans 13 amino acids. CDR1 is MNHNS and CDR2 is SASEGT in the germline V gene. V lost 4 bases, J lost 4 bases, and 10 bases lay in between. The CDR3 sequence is CASSVQRLETQYF. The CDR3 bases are TGTGCCAGCAGTGTGCAGCGCCTAGAGACCCAGTACTTC.

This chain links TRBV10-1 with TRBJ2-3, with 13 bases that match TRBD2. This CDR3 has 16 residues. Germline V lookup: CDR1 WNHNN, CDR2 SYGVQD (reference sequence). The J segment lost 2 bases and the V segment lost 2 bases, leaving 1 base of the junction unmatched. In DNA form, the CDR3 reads TGCGCCAGCAGTGAGACTAGCGGGAGGGACACAGATACGCAGTATTTT. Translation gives CASSETSGRDTDTQYF.

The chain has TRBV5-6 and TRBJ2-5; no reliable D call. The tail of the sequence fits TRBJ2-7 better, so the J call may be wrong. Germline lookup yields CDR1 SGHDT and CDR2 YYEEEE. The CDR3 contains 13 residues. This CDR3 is CASSLRFSYEQYF. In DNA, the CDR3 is TGTGCCAGCAGCCTGCGGTTCTCCTACGAGCAGTACTTC.

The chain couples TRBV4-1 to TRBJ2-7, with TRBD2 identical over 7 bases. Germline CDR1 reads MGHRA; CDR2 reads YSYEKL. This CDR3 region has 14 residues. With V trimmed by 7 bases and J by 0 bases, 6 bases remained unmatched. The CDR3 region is CASKPSGSSYEQYF. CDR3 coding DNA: TGCGCCAGCAAACCTAGCGGCAGCTCCTACGAGCAGTACTTC.

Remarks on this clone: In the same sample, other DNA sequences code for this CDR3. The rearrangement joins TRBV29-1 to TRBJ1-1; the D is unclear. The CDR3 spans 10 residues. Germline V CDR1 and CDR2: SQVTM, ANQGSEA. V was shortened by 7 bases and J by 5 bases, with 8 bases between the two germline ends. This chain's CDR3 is CSGRGTEAFF. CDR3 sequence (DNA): TGCAGCGGAAGAGGAACTGAAGCTTTCTTT.

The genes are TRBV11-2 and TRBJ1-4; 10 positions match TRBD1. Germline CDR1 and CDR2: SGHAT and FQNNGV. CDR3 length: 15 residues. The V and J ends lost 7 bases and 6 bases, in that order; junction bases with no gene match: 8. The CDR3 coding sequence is TGTGCCAGCAACGCTTATGACAGGGGGCATGAAAAACTGTTTTTT. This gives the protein CASNAYDRGHEKLFF.

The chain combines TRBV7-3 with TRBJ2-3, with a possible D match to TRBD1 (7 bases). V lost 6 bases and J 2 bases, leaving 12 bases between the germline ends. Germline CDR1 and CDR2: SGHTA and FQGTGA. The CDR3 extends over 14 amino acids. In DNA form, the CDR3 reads TGTGCCAGCAGTACGGAGGGGGCCACAGATACGCAGTATTTT. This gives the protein CASSTEGATDTQYF.

CDR3 DNA: TGTGCCAGCAGTTTTCTAGTGGGCTACGAGCAGTACTTC. Its protein is CASSFLVGYEQYF. The chain carries TRBV27 and TRBJ2-7; no definite D call. Trimming took 3 bases from V and 3 from J, leaving 9 bases between them. The CDR3 loop spans 13 amino acids. The germline V gene encodes CDR1 MNHEY and CDR2 SMNVEV (reference sequence).

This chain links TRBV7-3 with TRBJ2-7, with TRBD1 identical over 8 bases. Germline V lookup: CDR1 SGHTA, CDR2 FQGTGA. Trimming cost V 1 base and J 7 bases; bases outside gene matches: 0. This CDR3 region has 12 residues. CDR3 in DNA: TGTGCCAGCAGCTTAAACAGGGGGGAGCAGTACTTC. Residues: CASSLNRGEQYF.

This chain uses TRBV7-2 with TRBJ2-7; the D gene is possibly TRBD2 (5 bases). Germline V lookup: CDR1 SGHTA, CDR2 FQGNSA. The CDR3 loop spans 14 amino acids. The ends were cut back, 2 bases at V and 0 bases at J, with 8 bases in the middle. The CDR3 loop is CASSLTRASYEQYF. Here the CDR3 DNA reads TGTGCCAGCAGCTTAACGCGGGCCTCCTACGAGCAGTACTTC.

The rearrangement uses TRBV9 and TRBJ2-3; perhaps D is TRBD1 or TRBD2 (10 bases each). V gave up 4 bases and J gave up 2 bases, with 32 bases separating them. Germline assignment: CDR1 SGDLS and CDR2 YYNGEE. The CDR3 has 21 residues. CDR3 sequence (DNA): TGTGCCAGCAGCCGGGACAGGGGAAGGTTAGCGGGAGGCCGAAACACAGATACGCAGTATTTT. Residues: CASSRDRGRLAGGRNTDTQYF.

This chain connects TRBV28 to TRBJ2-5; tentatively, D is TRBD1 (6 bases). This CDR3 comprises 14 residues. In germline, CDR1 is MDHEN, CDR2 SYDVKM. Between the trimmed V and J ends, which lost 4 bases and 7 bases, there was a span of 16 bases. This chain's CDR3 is CASSYLDSFGTQYF. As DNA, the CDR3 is TGTGCCAGCAGTTACTTGGACAGCTTCGGGACCCAGTACTTC.

CDR3 DNA sequence: TGTGCCAGCAGCTTAACCAGTGTCGGTACGCAGTATTTT. Residues: CASSLTSVGTQYF. V is TRBV7-3 and J is TRBJ2-3; D gene uncertain. The CDR3 spans 13 residues. The germline gives CDR1 SGHTA, CDR2 FQGTGA. Trimming cost V 0 bases and J 8 bases, with 9 bases left between them.

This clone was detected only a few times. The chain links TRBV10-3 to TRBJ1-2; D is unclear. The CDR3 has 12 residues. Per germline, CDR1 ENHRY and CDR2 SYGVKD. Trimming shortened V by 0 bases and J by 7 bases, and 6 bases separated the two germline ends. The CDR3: CAISESFGGYTF. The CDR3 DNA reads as TGTGCCATCAGTGAGTCGTTTGGTGGCTACACCTTC.

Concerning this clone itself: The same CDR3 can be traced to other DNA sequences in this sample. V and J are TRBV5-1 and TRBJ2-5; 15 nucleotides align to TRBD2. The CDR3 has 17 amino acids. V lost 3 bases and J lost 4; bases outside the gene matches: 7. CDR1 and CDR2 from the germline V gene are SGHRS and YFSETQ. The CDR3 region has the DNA TGCGCCAGCAGCTCCGGACTAGCGGGAGGGCCGGGAGAGACCCAGTACTTC. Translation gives CASSSGLAGGPGETQYF. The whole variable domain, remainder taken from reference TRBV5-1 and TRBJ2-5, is KAGVTQTPRYLIKTRGQQVTLSCSPISGHRSVSWYQQTPGQGLQFLFEYFSETQRNKGNFPGRFSGRQFSNSRSEMNVSTLELGDSALYLCASSSGLAGGPGETQYFGPGTRLLVL.

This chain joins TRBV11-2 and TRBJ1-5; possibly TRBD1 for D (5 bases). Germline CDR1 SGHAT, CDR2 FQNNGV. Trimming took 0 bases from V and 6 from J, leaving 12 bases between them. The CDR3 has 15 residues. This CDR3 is CASSLDFGAGQPQHF. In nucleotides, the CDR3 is TGTGCCAGCAGCTTAGATTTTGGGGCTGGTCAGCCCCAGCATTTT.

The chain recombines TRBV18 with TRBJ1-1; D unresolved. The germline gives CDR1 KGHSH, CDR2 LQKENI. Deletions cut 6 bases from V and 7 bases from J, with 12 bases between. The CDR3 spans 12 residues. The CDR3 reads CASSTDVIEAFF. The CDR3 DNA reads TGTGCCAGCTCGACGGACGTTATTGAAGCTTTCTTT.

This chain's CDR3 is CASSSRPYNEQFF. The CDR3 coding sequence is TGTGCCAGCAGTTCCAGACCCTACAATGAGCAGTTCTTC. This chain uses TRBV27 with TRBJ2-1; D is uncertain. CDR3 size: 13 residues. The germline gives CDR1 MNHEY, CDR2 SMNVEV (reference sequence). V gave up 4 bases and J gave up 2 bases, with 6 bases separating them.

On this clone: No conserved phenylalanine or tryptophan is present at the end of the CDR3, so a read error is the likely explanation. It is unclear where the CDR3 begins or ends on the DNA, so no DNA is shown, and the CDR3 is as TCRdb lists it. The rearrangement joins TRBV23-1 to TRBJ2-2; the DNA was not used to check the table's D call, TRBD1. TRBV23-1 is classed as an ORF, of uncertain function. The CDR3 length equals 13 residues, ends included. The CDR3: CASTQIPGAGVLR.

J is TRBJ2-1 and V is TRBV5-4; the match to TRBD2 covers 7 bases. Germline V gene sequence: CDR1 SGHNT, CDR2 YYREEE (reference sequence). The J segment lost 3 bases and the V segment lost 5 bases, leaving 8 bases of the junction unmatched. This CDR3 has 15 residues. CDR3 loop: CASSSPGGYYNEQFF. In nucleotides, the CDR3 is TGTGCCAGCAGTTCCCCGGGAGGATACTACAATGAGCAGTTCTTC.

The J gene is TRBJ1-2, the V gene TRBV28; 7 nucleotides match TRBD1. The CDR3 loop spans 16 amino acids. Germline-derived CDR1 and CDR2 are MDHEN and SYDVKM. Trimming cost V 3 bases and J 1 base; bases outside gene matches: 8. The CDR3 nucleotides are TGTGCCAGCAGTTTTCTAGGGGGCTTGGATAACTATGGCTACACCTTC. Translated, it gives CASSFLGGLDNYGYTF.

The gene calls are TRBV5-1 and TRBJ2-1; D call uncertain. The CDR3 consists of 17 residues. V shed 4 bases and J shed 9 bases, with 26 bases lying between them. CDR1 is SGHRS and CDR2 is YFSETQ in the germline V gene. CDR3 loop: CASSIYRLVSHPGEQFF. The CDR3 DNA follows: TGCGCCAGCAGCATCTATCGTCTCGTGTCGCACCCGGGTGAGCAGTTCTTC.

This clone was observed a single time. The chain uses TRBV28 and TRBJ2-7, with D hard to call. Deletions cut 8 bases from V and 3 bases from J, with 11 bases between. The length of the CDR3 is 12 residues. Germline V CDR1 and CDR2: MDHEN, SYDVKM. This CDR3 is CASYTRNYEQYF. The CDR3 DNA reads TGTGCCAGCTACACCAGGAACTACGAGCAGTACTTC.

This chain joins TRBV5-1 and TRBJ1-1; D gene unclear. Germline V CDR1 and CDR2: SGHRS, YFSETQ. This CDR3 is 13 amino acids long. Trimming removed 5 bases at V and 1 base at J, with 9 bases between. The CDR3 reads CASRVDANTEAFF. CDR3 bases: TGCGCCAGCAGGGTCGATGCGAACACTGAAGCTTTCTTT. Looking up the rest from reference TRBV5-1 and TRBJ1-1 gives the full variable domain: KAGVTQTPRYLIKTRGQQVTLSCSPISGHRSVSWYQQTPGQGLQFLFEYFSETQRNKGNFPGRFSGRQFSNSRSEMNVSTLELGDSALYLCASRVDANTEAFFGQGTRLTVV.